This TCR beta chain was identified in a study of T cells in tumors and immune-related adverse events. This clone has only one observation. Assay: immunoSEQ multiplex PCR; the TCRdb copy retains only in-frame clones and omits some. The sample lists about 10,000 clones; about 90% were seen once. V lost 5 bases, J lost 8 bases, and 15 bases lay in between. CDR3 length equals 14 residues. In germline, CDR1 is LNHDA, CDR2 SQIVND (reference sequence). This TCR derives from a female donor with metastatic renal cell carcinoma. The chain joins TRBV19 to TRBJ1-4; a weak D match, TRBD1 (5 bases). Specimen: lymph node tissue, collected from a patient treated with anti-PD-1 therapy. The DNA of the CDR3 is TGTGCCAGTAGTTCCCTCCGGGACGTCGAAAAACTGTTTTTT. Translation: CASSSLRDVEKLFF.